The 3 T cell receptor beta chains reported below all come from one sample, sequenced in a study of Ad26.COV2.S vaccination and SARS-CoV-2 variants. Sequencing used immunoSEQ multiplex PCR; TCRdb keeps in-frame clones, though not all of them. The sample carries 440,000 or so clones, roughly nine tenths recorded once. Regarding treatment: 15 to 20 received Ad26.COV2.S at low or high dose, single or two shots; several received placebo; per-sample allocation not given. The study sampled participants on day 63 after the first vaccine or placebo injection. This specimen consisted of peripheral blood, obtained in a trial of Ad26.COV2.S vaccine versus placebo. Receptors originate from a person between 18 and 65 years old who received the Ad26.COV2.S COVID-19 vaccine or a placebo.

This chain links TRBV4-2 with TRBJ2-6; 13 bases match TRBD2. Trimming cost V 1 base and J 0 bases; bases outside gene matches: 0. The CDR3 length is 18 residues. Per the germline V gene, CDR1 is LGHNA and CDR2 is YNFKEQ. CDR3 amino acids: CASSQGTSGGSGANVLTF. CDR3 nucleotides: TGTGCCAGCAGCCAAGGGACTAGCGGGGGCTCTGGGGCCAACGTCCTGACTTTC.

The rearrangement links TRBV2 to TRBJ1-2; D possibly corresponds to TRBD1 (6 bases). Germline V gives CDR1 SNHLY, CDR2 FYNNEI. The CDR3 is 12 amino acids. V was cut by 10 bases and J by 5 bases, with 14 bases left in between. The CDR3 DNA reads as TGTGCCAAACAGGGCCTCCCTTATGGCTACACCTTC. This sequence encodes CAKQGLPYGYTF.

The V gene is TRBV4-3, the J gene TRBJ2-5, with D tentatively TRBD2 (7 bases). CDR1 LGHNA and CDR2 YSLEER come from the germline V gene. CDR3 size: 18 residues. V gave up 0 bases and J gave up 1 base, with 18 bases separating them. CDR3 sequence: CASSQESMGGAFQETQYF. The CDR3 bases are TGCGCCAGCAGCCAAGAAAGTATGGGGGGGGCCTTCCAAGAGACCCAGTACTTC.